The 7 T cell receptor beta chains presented below share a single source sample, sequenced in a study of blood T cells in healthy people across ages. For the second PCR, which ran for 7 to 11 cycles, a sample-barcoded 5' primer and a J-beta primer mix were used. TCRdb reanalysed the 5' RACE reads using MiXCR and keeps one entry per CDR3 protein. Among 1,800,000 or so distinct CDR3 sequences listed, approximately 39% were seen once. Sequenced sample: blood. The receptors were sampled from a human donor in good health.

A note on this clonotype: A read error may account for a junction end that differs from germline. This chain joins TRBV27 and TRBJ1-5; D uncertain. CDR1 is MNHEY, CDR2 SMNVEV, per germline (reference sequence). This CDR3 has 13 amino acids. The CDR3 is CASSLRGNRPQHF. In DNA form, the CDR3 reads TGTGCCAGCAGTTTACGGGGAAATCGGCCCCAGCATTTT.

This chain uses TRBV27 with TRBJ1-1, with 11 bases aligning to TRBD1. CDR1 is MNHEY, CDR2 SMNVEV, per germline (reference sequence). CDR3 length: 15 amino acids. The ends lost 3 bases at V and 5 bases at J; junction bases unmatched: 5. CDR3 bases: TGTGCCAGCAGTTTCGGACAGGGGGCGCTTACTGAAGCTTTCTTT. This translates into CASSFGQGALTEAFF.

The gene calls are TRBV6-2 or TRBV6-3 and TRBJ1-1, with unresolved D. V was trimmed by 6 bases and J by 5 bases, leaving 13 bases between them. The CDR3 runs to 13 residues. Germline-derived CDR1 and CDR2 are MNHEY and SVGEGT. The CDR3 reads CASSFTLRTEAFF. The CDR3 region has the DNA TGTGCCAGCAGCTTTACCCTGAGGACTGAAGCTTTCTTT.

The table lists this clonotype with a few counts. One end of the junction varies from germline; a read error may be responsible. The rearrangement links TRBV7-9 to TRBJ1-1; D is unclear. The germline CDR1 and CDR2 sequences are SEHNR and FQNEAQ (reference sequence). This CDR3 has 12 residues. CDR3 sequence: CVSSPLPGEAFF. The CDR3 DNA is TGTGTCAGCAGCCCCCTACCAGGAGAAGCTTTCTTT.

This clonotype was counted a few times. V is TRBV5-1 and J is TRBJ1-1; no definite D call. Per germline, CDR1 SGHRS and CDR2 YFSETQ. CDR3 length equals 18 residues. V was shortened by 0 bases and J by 1 base, with 19 bases between the two germline ends. The CDR3, as DNA: TGCGCCAGCAGCTTGGATAATCGGCTCGTGGCGGGGAACACTGAAGCTTTCTTT. Translation: CASSLDNRLVAGNTEAFF. Together with reference TRBV5-1 and TRBJ1-1, the CDR3 gives the full variable domain: KAGVTQTPRYLIKTRGQQVTLSCSPISGHRSVSWYQQTPGQGLQFLFEYFSETQRNKGNFPGRFSGRQFSNSRSEMNVSTLELGDSALYLCASSLDNRLVAGNTEAFFGQGTRLTVV.

The V and J genes are TRBV29-1 and TRBJ2-5, with 8 bases fitting TRBD2. The V gene's germline CDR1 is SQVTM and CDR2 ANQGSEA. The CDR3 is made up of 12 amino acids. CDR3 nucleotide sequence: TGCGGACGGGGGACTAGAGGTCACGAGCAATACTTC. This codes for CGRGTRGHEQYF. The full variable domain, completed using reference TRBV29-1 and TRBJ2-5, is SAVISQKPSRDICQRGTSLTIQCQVDSQVTMMFWYRQQPGQSLTLIATANQGSEATYESGFVIDKFPISRPNLTFSTLTVSNMSPEDSSIYLCGRGTRGHEQYFGPGTRLLVL.

The chain recombines TRBV6-4 with TRBJ1-2; D is possibly TRBD1 (5 bases). Trimming stripped 4 bases from V and 6 bases from J, with 15 bases between. The CDR3 is made up of 14 amino acids. Germline CDR1 and CDR2: MRHNA and SNTAGT. The CDR3 DNA follows: TGTGCCAGCAGTGGAGGGGCGCGAATTCATGGCTACACCTTC. This codes for CASSGGARIHGYTF.